This TCR beta chain was captured by sequencing in a study of cytomegalovirus exposure and HLA in healthy donors. Study outcomes and limitations: There were 150 to 200 TCR beta chains listed as cytomegalovirus-associated.

Researchers ran the PCR with 60 Vbeta and 13 Jbeta primers. Sequencing was performed with immunoSEQ multiplex PCR; in TCRdb, only in-frame clones are kept and a portion is missing. The sample records about 140,000 clones, 70% to 85% being singletons. Between the trimmed V and J ends, which lost 2 bases and 0 bases, there was a span of 8 bases. From germline, CDR1 is SGHDT and CDR2 YYEEEE. The CDR3 consists of 15 residues. This clone came up a few times. Antigen unknown. The chain combines TRBV5-6 with TRBJ2-2, with unresolved D. The sequence derives from a woman in her forties or fifties in good health and CMV-seropositive. Sequencing used PBMCs. CDR3 DNA sequence: TGTGCCAGCAGCTTCGGCAGGACGAACACCGGGGAGCTGTTTTTT. Protein product: CASSFGRTNTGELFF.